This TCR beta chain was found in a study of blood T cell repertoires in COVID-19. In this sample, this clone turned up once. This CDR3 contains 17 residues. CDR1 is MNHEY, CDR2 SMNVEV, per germline (reference sequence). Trimming shortened V by 2 bases and J by 2 bases, and 16 bases separated the two germline ends. Here immunoSEQ multiplex PCR was the method, and the copy in TCRdb shows in-frame clones only, minus some. This sample has approximately 270,000 clones; 70% to 90% occur once, and the top ten carry about 4.3%. Participants, 18 to 89 years old, spanned approximately 26 US areas. Donors were grouped by their self-reported clinical history.

This chain joins TRBV27 and TRBJ2-1, with D tentatively TRBD1 (5 bases). The TCR originated in a woman aged 25 to 39 who had recovered from COVID-19. Sequenced sample: PBMCs or T cells enriched from blood (not recorded which). The CDR3 here is CASSLQGLNGAYNEQFF. The CDR3 nucleotides are TGTGCCAGCAGTTTACAGGGCCTAAATGGGGCCTACAATGAGCAGTTCTTC.